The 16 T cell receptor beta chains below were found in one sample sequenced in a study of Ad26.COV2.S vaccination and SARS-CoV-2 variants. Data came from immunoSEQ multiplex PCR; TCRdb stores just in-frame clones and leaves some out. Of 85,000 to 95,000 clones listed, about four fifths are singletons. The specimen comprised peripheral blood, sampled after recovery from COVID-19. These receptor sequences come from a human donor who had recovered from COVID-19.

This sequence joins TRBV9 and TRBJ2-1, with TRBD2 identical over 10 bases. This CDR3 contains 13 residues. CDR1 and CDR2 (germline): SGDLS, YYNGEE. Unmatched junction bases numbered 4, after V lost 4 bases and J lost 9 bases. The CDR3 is CASSQRLAGEQFF. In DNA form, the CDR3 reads TGTGCCAGCAGCCAAAGACTAGCGGGTGAGCAGTTCTTC.

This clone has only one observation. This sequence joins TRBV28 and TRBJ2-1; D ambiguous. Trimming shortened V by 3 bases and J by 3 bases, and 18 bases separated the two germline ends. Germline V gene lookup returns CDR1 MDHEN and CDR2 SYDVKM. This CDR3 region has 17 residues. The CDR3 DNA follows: TGTGCCAGCAGTTTTATGTGGTCTCCTGGGCTCTACAATGAGCAGTTCTTC. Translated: CASSFMWSPGLYNEQFF.

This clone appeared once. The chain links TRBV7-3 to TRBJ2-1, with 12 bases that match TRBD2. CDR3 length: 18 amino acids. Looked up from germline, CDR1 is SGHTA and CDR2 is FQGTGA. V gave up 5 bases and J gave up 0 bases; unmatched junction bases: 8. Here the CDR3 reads CASSPGLAGPLSYNEQFF. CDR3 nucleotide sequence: TGTGCCAGCAGCCCTGGACTAGCGGGACCCCTCTCCTACAATGAGCAGTTCTTC.

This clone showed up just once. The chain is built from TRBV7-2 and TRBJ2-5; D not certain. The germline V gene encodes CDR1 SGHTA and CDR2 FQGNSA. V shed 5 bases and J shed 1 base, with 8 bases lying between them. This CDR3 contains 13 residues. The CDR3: CASSRPSQETQYF. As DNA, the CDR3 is TGTGCCAGCAGCCGCCCGTCCCAAGAGACCCAGTACTTC.

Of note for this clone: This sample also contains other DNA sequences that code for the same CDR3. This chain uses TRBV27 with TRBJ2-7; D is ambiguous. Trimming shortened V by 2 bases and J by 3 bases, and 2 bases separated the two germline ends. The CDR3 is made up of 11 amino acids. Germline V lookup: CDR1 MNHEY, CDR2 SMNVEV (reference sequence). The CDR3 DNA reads TGTGCCAGCAGTTTAGGCTACGAGCAGTACTTC. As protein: CASSLGYEQYF.

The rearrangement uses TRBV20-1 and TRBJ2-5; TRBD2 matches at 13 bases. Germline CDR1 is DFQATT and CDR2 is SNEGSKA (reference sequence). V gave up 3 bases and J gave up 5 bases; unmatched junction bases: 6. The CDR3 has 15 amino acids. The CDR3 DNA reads TGCAGTGCTAGTTTAGGACTAGCGGGAGTGGAGACCCAGTACTTC. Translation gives CSASLGLAGVETQYF.

CDR3 DNA sequence: TGTGCCAGCAGCCCCAGGGGAGGAAGGGAGACCCAGTACTTC. Amino acids: CASSPRGGRETQYF. The chain combines TRBV14 with TRBJ2-5, with D perhaps given as TRBD1 or TRBD2 (6 bases each). The germline V gene has CDR1 SGHDN and CDR2 FVKESK. Trimming took off 4 bases at V and 5 bases at J, with 14 bases between the two ends. CDR3 length equals 14 residues.

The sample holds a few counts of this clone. The CDR3 loop reads CASSSRGGGLYGYTF. The CDR3, as DNA: TGTGCCAGCAGCTCCCGGGGAGGAGGACTCTATGGCTACACCTTC. The chain is built from TRBV7-8 and TRBJ1-2; no firm D call. The CDR3 consists of 15 residues. Trimming took off 4 bases at V and 4 bases at J, with 16 bases between the two ends. The V gene's germline CDR1 is SGHVS and CDR2 FQNEAQ.

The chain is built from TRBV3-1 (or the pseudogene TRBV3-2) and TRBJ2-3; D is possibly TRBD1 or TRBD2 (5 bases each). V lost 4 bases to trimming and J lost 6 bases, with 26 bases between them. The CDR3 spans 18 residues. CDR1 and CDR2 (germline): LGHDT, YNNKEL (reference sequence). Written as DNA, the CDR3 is TGTGCCAGCAGCCCCTTCCGGGGCTCATGTGATTTAACTGATACGCAGTATTTT. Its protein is CASSPFRGSCDLTDTQYF.

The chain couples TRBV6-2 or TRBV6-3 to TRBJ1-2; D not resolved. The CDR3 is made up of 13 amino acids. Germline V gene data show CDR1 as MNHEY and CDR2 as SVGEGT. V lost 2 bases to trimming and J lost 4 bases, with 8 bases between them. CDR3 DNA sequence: TGTGCCAGCAGTTACATCCAGCTCTATGGCTACACCTTC. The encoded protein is CASSYIQLYGYTF.

The CDR3 nucleotides are TGCAGCGTTGAGGTTTCCGGTAGCTCCTACGAGCAGTACTTC. Its translation is CSVEVSGSSYEQYF. This sequence joins TRBV29-1 and TRBJ2-7; D unresolved. This CDR3 contains 14 residues. The V gene lost 3 bases and the J gene lost 0 bases, with 12 bases spanning the gap. Germline V gene data show CDR1 as SQVTM and CDR2 as ANQGSEA.

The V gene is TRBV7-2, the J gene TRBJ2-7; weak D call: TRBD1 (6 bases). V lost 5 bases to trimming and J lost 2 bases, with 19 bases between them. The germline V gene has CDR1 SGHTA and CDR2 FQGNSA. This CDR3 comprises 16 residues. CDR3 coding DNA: TGTGCCAGCAGCGTTACTGGGACACCCTCAGCCTACGAGCAGTACTTC. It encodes CASSVTGTPSAYEQYF.

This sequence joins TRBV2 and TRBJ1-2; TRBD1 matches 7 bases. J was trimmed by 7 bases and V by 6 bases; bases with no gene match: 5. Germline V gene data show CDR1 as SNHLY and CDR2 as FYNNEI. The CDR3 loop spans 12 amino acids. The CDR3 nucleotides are TGTGCCAGCAGAGAGGGGGCGCGTGGCTACACCTTC. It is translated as CASREGARGYTF.

The CDR3 coding sequence is TGTGCCAGCAGTTACCTTCCGGGACAGGGAAGGAATGAGCAGTTCTTC. This encodes CASSYLPGQGRNEQFF. The chain carries TRBV28 and TRBJ2-1; TRBD1 aligns across 9 bases. V lost 4 bases to trimming and J lost 7 bases; unmatched junction nucleotides: 11. The CDR3 runs to 16 residues. Germline V gives CDR1 MDHEN, CDR2 SYDVKM.

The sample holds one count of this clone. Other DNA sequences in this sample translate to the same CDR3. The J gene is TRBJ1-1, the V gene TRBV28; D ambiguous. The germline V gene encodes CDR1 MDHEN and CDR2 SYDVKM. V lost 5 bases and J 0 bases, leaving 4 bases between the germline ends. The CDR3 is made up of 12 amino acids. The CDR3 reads CASSLMNTEAFF. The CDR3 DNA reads TGTGCCAGCAGTCTCATGAACACTGAAGCTTTCTTT.

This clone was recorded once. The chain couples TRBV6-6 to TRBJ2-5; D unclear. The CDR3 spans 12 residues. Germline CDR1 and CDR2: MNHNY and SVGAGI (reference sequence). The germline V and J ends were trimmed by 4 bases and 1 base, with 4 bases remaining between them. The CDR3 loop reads CASSSRQETQYF. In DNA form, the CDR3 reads TGTGCCAGCAGTTCCCGCCAAGAGACCCAGTACTTC.